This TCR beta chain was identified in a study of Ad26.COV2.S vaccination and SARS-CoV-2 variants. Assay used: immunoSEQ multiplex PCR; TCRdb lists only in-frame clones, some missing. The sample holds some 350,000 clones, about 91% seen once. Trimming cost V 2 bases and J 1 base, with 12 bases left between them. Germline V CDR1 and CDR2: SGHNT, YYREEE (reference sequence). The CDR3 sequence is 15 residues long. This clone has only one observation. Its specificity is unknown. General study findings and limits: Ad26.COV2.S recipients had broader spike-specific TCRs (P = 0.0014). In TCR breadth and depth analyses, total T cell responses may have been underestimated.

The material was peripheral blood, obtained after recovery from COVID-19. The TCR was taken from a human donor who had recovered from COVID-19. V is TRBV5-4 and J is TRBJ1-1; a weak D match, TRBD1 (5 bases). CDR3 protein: CASSLIGTGNTEAFF. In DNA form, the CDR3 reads TGTGCCAGCAGCTTAATCGGAACAGGGAACACTGAAGCTTTCTTT.